Below, 13 T cell receptor beta chains from the same sample are listed, as sequenced in a study of blood T cell repertoires in COVID-19. The table came from immunoSEQ multiplex PCR; TCRdb's copy has only in-frame clones and leaves some out. The data hold approximately 130,000 clones, with 84% observed a single time. The sample consisted of peripheral blood. The receptors derive from a human donor in a cohort sampled during active COVID-19.

V usage is TRBV19 and J usage is TRBJ2-7, with D possibly matching TRBD1 (6 bases). CDR3 length: 13 amino acids. The germline V gene has CDR1 LNHDA and CDR2 SQIVND (reference sequence). Trimming removed 4 bases from V and 2 bases from J, with 9 bases in between. The DNA for the CDR3 is TGTGCCAGTAGTACTGGACAGACCTACGAGCAGTACTTC. It is translated as CASSTGQTYEQYF. The full variable domain, in which reference TRBV19 and TRBJ2-7 provide the parts outside the CDR3, is DGGITQSPKYLFRKEGQNVTLSCEQNLNHDAMYWYRQDPGQGLRLIYYSQIVNDFQKGDIAEGYSVSREKKESFPLTVTSAQKNPTAFYLCASSTGQTYEQYFGPGTRLTVT.

V usage is TRBV11-3 and J usage is TRBJ2-3; 7 positions match TRBD2. The length of the CDR3 is 15 residues. V was pared by 0 bases and J by 4 bases, with 4 bases of the junction left unmatched. The germline V gene encodes CDR1 SGHNT and CDR2 YENEEA. The chain's CDR3 is CASSLEGRVADTQYF. DNA for the CDR3: TGTGCCAGCAGCTTAGAAGGGAGGGTCGCAGATACGCAGTATTTT.

J is TRBJ1-4 and V is TRBV4-1; the match to TRBD1 covers 7 bases. CDR1 and CDR2 (germline): MGHRA, YSYEKL. The CDR3 covers 15 residues. Trimming cost V 2 bases and J 6 bases; bases outside gene matches: 6. This CDR3 reads CASSQPDRDDEKLFF. Here the CDR3 DNA reads TGCGCCAGCAGCCAACCAGACAGGGATGATGAAAAACTGTTTTTT.

The chain carries TRBV6-2 or TRBV6-3 and TRBJ2-3; 10 bases match TRBD2. V was clipped by 1 base and J by 8 bases; unmatched bases: 3. The germline V gene has CDR1 MNHEY and CDR2 SVGEGT. The CDR3 is made up of 14 amino acids. The CDR3 reads CASSYLSGGATQYF. DNA of the CDR3: TGTGCCAGCAGTTACTTGAGCGGGGGGGCTACGCAGTATTTT.

The rearrangement links TRBV11-3 to TRBJ1-5; 8 bases match TRBD1. The germline CDR1 and CDR2 sequences are SGHNT and YENEEA. The CDR3 is made up of 15 amino acids. V dropped 2 bases and J dropped 6; count of bases not matched to a gene: 6. Here the CDR3 reads CASSLLLDRVQPQHF. In nucleotides, the CDR3 is TGTGCCAGCAGCTTACTGTTGGACAGGGTTCAGCCCCAGCATTTT.

The chain has TRBV3-1 (or the pseudogene TRBV3-2) and TRBJ1-4, with 11 bases identical to TRBD1. Germline V lookup: CDR1 LGHDT, CDR2 YNNKEL (reference sequence). J was trimmed by 10 bases and V by 4 bases; bases with no gene match: 5. The CDR3 sequence is 14 residues long. DNA of the CDR3: TGTGCCAGCAGCCGGACAGGGGGCGAGGGAAAACTGTTTTTT. Translation: CASSRTGGEGKLFF.

V and J are TRBV3-1 (or the pseudogene TRBV3-2) and TRBJ1-1, with TRBD1 matching over 7 bases. Trimming at V came to 3 bases and at J to 6 bases, leaving 7 bases not matched to a gene. Looked up from germline, CDR1 is LGHDT and CDR2 is YNNKEL (reference sequence). The CDR3 is 14 residues long. CDR3 bases: TGTGCCAGCAGCCACACAACAGGGGCCCCTGAAGCTTTCTTT. Its translation: CASSHTTGAPEAFF.

This clone was seen just once. V is TRBV3-1 (or the pseudogene TRBV3-2) and J is TRBJ2-2; D is unclear. CDR1 is LGHDT and CDR2 is YNNKEL in the germline V gene (reference sequence). CDR3 length: 17 amino acids. Trimming shortened V by 1 base and J by 7 bases, and 19 bases separated the two germline ends. CDR3 residues: CASSQGRGSWRDGELFF. In DNA form, the CDR3 reads TGTGCCAGCAGCCAAGGCAGAGGAAGCTGGCGAGACGGGGAGCTGTTTTTT.

In DNA, the CDR3 is TGTGCCAGCAGCAAACGGGCAACTAATGAAAAACTGTTTTTT. It yields the protein CASSKRATNEKLFF. V is TRBV7-2 and J is TRBJ1-4, with D unresolved. Germline-derived CDR1 and CDR2 are SGHTA and FQGNSA. This CDR3 comprises 14 residues. Trimming shortened V by 5 bases and J by 0 bases, and 7 bases separated the two germline ends.

Details on this clone: This specimen includes other DNA sequences encoding the same CDR3. The chain joins TRBV30 to TRBJ2-7; unclear D gene. Trimming removed 0 bases from V and 4 bases from J, with 4 bases in between. Germline V CDR1 and CDR2: GTSNPN, SVGIG (reference sequence). The CDR3 runs 11 residues. CDR3 region: CAWSVSYEQYF. CDR3 DNA: TGTGCCTGGAGTGTTAGTTACGAGCAGTACTTC.

The rearrangement uses TRBV10-3 and TRBJ2-7; TRBD1 might be the D (6 bases). The length of the CDR3 is 15 residues. The V end was cut by 10 bases, the J end by 5 bases, with 24 bases between. Germline values: CDR1 ENHRY, CDR2 SYGVKD. This CDR3 is CATRTELPLSDEQYF. CDR3 in DNA: TGTGCCACCAGGACAGAACTCCCTCTATCCGACGAGCAGTACTTC.

The chain is built from TRBV18 and TRBJ1-3; D uncertain. CDR3 length equals 16 residues. V was shortened by 2 bases and J by 0 bases, with 11 bases between the two germline ends. In germline, CDR1 is KGHSH, CDR2 LQKENI. CDR3 region: CASSPGEVNSGNTIYF. In DNA form, the CDR3 reads TGTGCCAGCTCACCAGGAGAGGTTAACTCTGGAAACACCATATATTTT.

The rearrangement links TRBV25-1 to TRBJ2-7; possibly TRBD2 for D (7 bases). Germline V gives CDR1 MGHDK, CDR2 SYGVNS. CDR3 length equals 16 residues. Trimming took off 3 bases at V and 5 bases at J, with 20 bases between the two ends. CDR3 bases: TGTGCCAGCAGTGAGAGGGAGGGGGGGGCGAGGAACGAGCAGTACTTC. It specifies CASSEREGGARNEQYF.